This record looks at one T cell receptor beta chain sequence and its context. Its antigen is as yet unknown. Time point: week 3, after first cycle of checkpoint inhibitor. V was trimmed by 1 base and J by 4 bases, leaving 3 bases between them. The CDR3 loop spans 11 amino acids. CDR1 and CDR2 from the germline V gene are GTSNPN and SVGIG (reference sequence). Each bulk PBMC sample had around 380 ng DNA loaded. Only in-frame clones appear in the TCRdb table, and some are missing; sequencing was by immunoSEQ multiplex PCR. The sample holds 13,000 to 15,000 clones; roughly 85% are singletons and the top ten take approximately 8.1%. These data originate in a study of blood T cell dynamics during melanoma immunotherapy. Study-wide background: Metastatic melanoma patients received first-line pembrolizumab or nivolumab plus ipilimumab.

Study results and caveats: Unlike progressors, later disease-control patients had W3 repertoires gaining clonality or diversity.

The clonotype was recovered from a human donor with melanoma. The source material was blood, sampled from a patient treated with checkpoint blockade. This chain joins TRBV30 and TRBJ2-3, with no clear D. The CDR3 nucleotides are TGTGCCTGGAGTGAATCAGATACGCAGTATTTT. It is translated as CAWSESDTQYF.